What follows is one T cell receptor (beta chain) and its context. No antigen is known for it. This specimen belongs to a study of response to subunit inactivated influenza vaccine. Findings and limits, study-wide: Authors suggested that a seasonal influenza vaccination recruits few new T cells each time.

Per germline, CDR1 LGHNA and CDR2 YSLEER. Trimming took off 0 bases at V and 3 bases at J, with 21 bases between the two ends. The CDR3 is 18 residues long. TCRdb reanalysed the RT-PCR reads using MiXCR and keeps one entry per CDR3 protein. The sample consists of 650,000 to 800,000 distinct CDR3 sequences, roughly 20% of them appearing once. The receptor was isolated from a man aged 50-60 years who received an inactivated influenza vaccine. The material sequenced was PBMCs from blood, taken around 5 days after vaccination. V usage is TRBV4-3 and J usage is TRBJ2-7; D may be TRBD2 (5 bases). The CDR3 region has the DNA TGCGCCAGCAGCCAAGATCATGTGGGCGAGTACGGGGTCTACGAGCAGTACTTC. Translated: CASSQDHVGEYGVYEQYF.